One T cell receptor (beta chain) is described in this entry. This clonotype is assessed as medium-sized (0.01 to 0.1%). Its antigen specificity is not known. Per-nucleotide qualities are absent, and no much larger clonotype sits a single base away. Library creation used 5' RACE. The sequencing machine was a NextSeq 500. To allow correction of PCR and sequencing errors, the TCR library protocol tagged every TCR cDNA molecule with a unique molecular identifier. The source study handled its data this way. TCR identification, UMI-based error correction and CDR3 extraction were all carried out with Decombinator tools. TCRs above a frequency of 2 per 1,000, corresponding to the top 1% of the tumor frequency distribution, were defined as expanded. Expanded tumor TCRs were classed as regional if statistically deemed absent (corrected P<0.05) from at least one tumor region, otherwise ubiquitous. Each repertoire was subsampled 100 times to 5,000 TCRs, after which Renyi diversity was computed with the R vegan package. CDR3 similarity networks were built from amino acid triplet string-kernel similarity, with CDR3s being connected when pairwise similarity was above 0.82. The public reads were run again by TCRdb, first through fastp at Q25 and then through MiXCR, and only productive beta chains were kept. All rows with the same CDR3 protein become a single entry with the most common DNA and genes. The V and J calls and clone size are TCRdb's, not the authors'. The sample table lists fewer than 6,000 distinct CDR3 sequences, more than 4% of them with a count of one. The top ten constitute over 20% of the sample.

Per the publication, the time point label means: sample taken at primary tumor resection. Samples were obtained from over 70 patients with early-stage, untreated non-small cell lung cancer from the lung TRACERx cohort. Whole RNA extracted from tumor and nontumor lung tissue, or from cryopreserved PBMC samples, was used for TCR sequencing without cell sorting. Only patients for whom sufficient RNA was available from at least two tumor regions were selected for TCR sequencing. A lung pathologist reviewed the tumor and adjacent nontumor lung specimens before the specimens were selected. This sample was taken from a study of spatial heterogeneity in lung cancer (dated by TCRdb to the late 2010s). Regarding the complete study: More beta-chain than alpha-chain transcripts were consistently detected, likely reflecting higher beta-chain transcript abundance. TCR alpha and beta repertoires were quantitatively compared across multiple tumor regions, matched nontumor lung and blood in non-small cell lung cancer. In tumor regions, TCR transcript counts showed a strong correlation with a T cell transcriptional module score derived from matched bulk RNA-seq. In the raw uncorrected reads, each unique combination of TCR and UMI appeared more than ten times on average. Both alpha and beta chains were TCR-sequenced in samples taken at surgery, namely 220 tumor regions, approximately 66 matched nontumor lung samples and about 58 PBMC samples. TCR repertoire features were related to nonsynonymous mutation counts determined by whole-exome sequencing of tumor tissue. The research as a whole found: The tumor nonsynonymous mutation count correlated with the number of expanded intratumoral alpha and beta TCRs. TCR-seq was estimated to cover only roughly 7% of tumor T cells for alpha chains and about 13% for beta chains. Additional single-cell paired TCR alpha and beta sequencing was considered necessary to confirm, at a functional level, the hypothesis that regional TCRs recognize regional mutations. Counts of ubiquitous and regional expanded TCRs correlated with counts of ubiquitous and regional nonsynonymous mutations, respectively.

Taken from cysteine to phenylalanine, the CDR3 has 13 residues. Only CDR3 DNA remains: 39 bases, in frame from the first base. From a lookup of the germline V gene (reference sequence), CDR1 and CDR2 are SEHNR and FQNEAQ. V is reduced by 5 bases and J by 5 bases, leaving a spacing of 12 bases between them. The specimen was lung tumor tissue, collected at surgery. The sequence was obtained from a male donor with early-stage non-small cell lung cancer. The V gene is TRBV7-9 and the J gene is TRBJ2-5, with the D gene not clear enough to name. The nucleotide sequence is given as TGTGCCAGCAGCATGCATGGAGCGGAGACCCAGTACTTC. Its amino acids are CASSMHGAETQYF.